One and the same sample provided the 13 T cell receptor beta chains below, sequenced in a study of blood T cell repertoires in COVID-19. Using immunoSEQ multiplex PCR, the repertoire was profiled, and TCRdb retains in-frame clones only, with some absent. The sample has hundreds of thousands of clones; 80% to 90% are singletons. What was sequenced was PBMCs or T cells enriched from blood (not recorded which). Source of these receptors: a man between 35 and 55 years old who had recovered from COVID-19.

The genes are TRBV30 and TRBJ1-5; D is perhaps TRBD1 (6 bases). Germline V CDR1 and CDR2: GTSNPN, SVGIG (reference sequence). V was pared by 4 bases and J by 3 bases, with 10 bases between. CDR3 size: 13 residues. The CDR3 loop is CAWNRDPNQPQHF. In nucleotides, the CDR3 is TGTGCCTGGAACAGGGACCCCAATCAGCCCCAGCATTTT.

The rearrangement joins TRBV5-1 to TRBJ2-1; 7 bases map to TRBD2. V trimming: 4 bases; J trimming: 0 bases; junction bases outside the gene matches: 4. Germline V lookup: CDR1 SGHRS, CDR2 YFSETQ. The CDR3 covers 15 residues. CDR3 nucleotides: TGCGCCAGCAGCGGGGGGGACTCCTCCTACAATGAGCAGTTCTTC. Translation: CASSGGDSSYNEQFF.

The CDR3 is CASSYEQGNSPLHF. In DNA form, the CDR3 reads TGTGCCAGCAGTTACGAACAGGGTAATTCACCCCTCCACTTT. V is TRBV6-5 and J is TRBJ1-6, with D perhaps matching TRBD1 (6 bases). Trimming cost V 2 bases and J 6 bases, with 8 bases left between them. This CDR3 region has 14 residues. Germline CDR1 MNHEY, CDR2 SVGAGI.

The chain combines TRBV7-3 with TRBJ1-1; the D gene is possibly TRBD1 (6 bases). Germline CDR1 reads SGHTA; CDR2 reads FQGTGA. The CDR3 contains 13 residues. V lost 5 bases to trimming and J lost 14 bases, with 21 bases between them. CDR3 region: CASSPPGGGAAFF. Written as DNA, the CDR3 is TGTGCCAGCAGCCCCCCGGGGGGCGGAGCGGCCTTCTTT.

The chain's CDR3 is CASSQDAGSNQPQHF. The CDR3 DNA sequence: TGTGCCAGCAGCCAAGATGCGGGTAGCAATCAGCCCCAGCATTTT. The chain recombines TRBV3-1 (or the pseudogene TRBV3-2) with TRBJ1-5; D ambiguous. The CDR3 runs to 15 residues. V was cut by 0 bases and J by 0 bases, with 6 bases left in between. Germline-derived CDR1 and CDR2 are LGHDT and YNNKEL (reference sequence).

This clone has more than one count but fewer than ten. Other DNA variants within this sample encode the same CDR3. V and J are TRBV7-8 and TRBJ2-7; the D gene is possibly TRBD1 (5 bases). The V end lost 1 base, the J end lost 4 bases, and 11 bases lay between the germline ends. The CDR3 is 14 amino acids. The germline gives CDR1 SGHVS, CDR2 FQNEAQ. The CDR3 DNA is TGTGCCAGCAGCTTAGGGCAGGGTGCGTACGAGCAGTACTTC. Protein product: CASSLGQGAYEQYF.

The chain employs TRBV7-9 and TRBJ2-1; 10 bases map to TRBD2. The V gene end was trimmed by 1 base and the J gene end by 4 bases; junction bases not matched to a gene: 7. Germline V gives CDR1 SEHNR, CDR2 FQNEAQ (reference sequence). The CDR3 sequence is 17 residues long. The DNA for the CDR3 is TGTGCCAGCAGCTTAGACAGGCTAGCGGGAGCATACAATGAGCAGTTCTTC. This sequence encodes CASSLDRLAGAYNEQFF.

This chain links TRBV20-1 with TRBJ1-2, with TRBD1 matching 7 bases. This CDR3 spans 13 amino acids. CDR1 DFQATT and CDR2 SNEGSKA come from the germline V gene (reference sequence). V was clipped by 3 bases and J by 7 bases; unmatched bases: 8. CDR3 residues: CSASPEGARGYTF. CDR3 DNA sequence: TGCAGTGCTAGTCCGGAGGGGGCTCGTGGCTACACCTTC.

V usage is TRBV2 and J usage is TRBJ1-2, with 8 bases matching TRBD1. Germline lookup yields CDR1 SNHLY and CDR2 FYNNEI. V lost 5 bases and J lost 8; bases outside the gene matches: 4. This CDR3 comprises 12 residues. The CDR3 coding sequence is TGTGCCAGCAGTACAGGGGGTGTCGGCTACACCTTC. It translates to CASSTGGVGYTF.

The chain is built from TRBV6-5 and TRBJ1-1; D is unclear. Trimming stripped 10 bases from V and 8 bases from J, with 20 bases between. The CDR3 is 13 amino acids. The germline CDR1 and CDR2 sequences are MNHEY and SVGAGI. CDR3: CATLEPRRGEAFF. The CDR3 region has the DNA TGTGCCACCCTAGAACCCCGGCGGGGAGAAGCTTTCTTT.

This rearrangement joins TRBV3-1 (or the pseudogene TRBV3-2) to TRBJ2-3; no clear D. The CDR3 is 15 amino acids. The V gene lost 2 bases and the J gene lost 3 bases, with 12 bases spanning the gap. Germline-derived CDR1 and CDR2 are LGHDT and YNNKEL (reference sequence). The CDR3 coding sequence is TGTGCCAGCAGCCAACGAATGGTCAGGACAGATACGCAGTATTTT. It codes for CASSQRMVRTDTQYF.

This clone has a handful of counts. The CDR3 DNA is TGTGCCAGCAGCGAACTAGCGGAGTCCTACGAGCAGTACTTC. Translating it yields CASSELAESYEQYF. The chain combines TRBV9 with TRBJ2-7; TRBD2 matches at 8 bases. V was pared by 3 bases and J by 1 base, with 3 bases of the junction left unmatched. The CDR3 consists of 14 residues. From germline, CDR1 is SGDLS and CDR2 YYNGEE. Filled out from reference TRBV9 and TRBJ2-7, the complete variable domain reads DSGVTQTPKHLITATGQRVTLRCSPRSGDLSVYWYQQSLDQGLQFLIQYYNGEERAKGNILERFSAQQFPDLHSELNLSSLELGDSALYFCASSELAESYEQYFGPGTRLTVT.

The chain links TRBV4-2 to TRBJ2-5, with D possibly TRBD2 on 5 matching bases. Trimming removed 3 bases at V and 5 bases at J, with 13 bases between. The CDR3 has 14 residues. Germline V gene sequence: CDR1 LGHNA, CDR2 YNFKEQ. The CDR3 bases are TGTGCCAGCAGCCATGATCTAGCATCCGAGACCCAGTACTTC. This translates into CASSHDLASETQYF.